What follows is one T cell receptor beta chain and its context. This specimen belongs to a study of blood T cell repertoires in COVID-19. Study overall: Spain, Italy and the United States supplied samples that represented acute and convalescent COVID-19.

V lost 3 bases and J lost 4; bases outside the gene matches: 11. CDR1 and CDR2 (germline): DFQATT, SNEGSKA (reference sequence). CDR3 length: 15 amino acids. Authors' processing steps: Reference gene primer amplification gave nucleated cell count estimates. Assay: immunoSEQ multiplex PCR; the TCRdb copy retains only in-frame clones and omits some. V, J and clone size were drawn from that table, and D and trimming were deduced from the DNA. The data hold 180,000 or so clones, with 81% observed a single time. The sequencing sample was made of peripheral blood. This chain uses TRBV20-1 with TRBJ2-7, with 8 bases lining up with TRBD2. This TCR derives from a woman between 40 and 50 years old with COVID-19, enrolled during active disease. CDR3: CSASEAGAGVYEQYF. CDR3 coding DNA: TGCAGTGCTAGTGAAGCGGGAGCGGGAGTGTACGAGCAGTACTTC.